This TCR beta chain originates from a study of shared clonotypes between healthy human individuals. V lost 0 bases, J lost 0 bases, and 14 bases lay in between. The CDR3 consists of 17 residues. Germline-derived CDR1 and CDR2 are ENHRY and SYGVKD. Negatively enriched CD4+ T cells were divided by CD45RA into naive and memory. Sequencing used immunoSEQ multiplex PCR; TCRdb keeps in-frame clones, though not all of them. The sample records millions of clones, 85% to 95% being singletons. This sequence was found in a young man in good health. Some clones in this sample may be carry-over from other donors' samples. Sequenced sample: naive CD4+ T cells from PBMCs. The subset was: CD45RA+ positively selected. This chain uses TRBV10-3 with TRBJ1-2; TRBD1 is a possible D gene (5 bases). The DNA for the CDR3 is TGTGCCATCAGTGAGTCATGGGGCGCTCCTCCTAACTATGGCTACACCTTC. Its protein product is CAISESWGAPPNYGYTF.